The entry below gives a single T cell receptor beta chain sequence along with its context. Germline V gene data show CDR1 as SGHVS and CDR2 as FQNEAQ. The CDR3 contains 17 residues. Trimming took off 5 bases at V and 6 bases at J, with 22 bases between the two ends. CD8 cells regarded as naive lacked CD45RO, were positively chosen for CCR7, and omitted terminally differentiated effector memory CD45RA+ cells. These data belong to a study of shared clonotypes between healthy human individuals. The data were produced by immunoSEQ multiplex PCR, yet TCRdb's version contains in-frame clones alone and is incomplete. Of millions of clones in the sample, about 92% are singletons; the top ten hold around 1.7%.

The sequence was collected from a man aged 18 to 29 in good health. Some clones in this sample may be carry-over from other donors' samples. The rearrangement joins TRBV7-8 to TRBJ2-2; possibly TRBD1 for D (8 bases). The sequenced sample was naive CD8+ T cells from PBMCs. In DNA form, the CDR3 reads TGTGCCAGCAGCCTAGGACTAGGGACAGGTCAGGCCGGGGAGCTGTTTTTT. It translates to CASSLGLGTGQAGELFF.